This T cell receptor (beta chain) stems from a study of CD8+CD57+ T cells in acquired aplastic anemia. TCR beta VDJ and CDR3 profiling used genomic DNA as template. MiXCR, run by TCRdb on the reads, gives a single entry per CDR3 protein. This table has approximately 200,000 distinct CDR3 sequences, about 59% appearing once. The CDR3 spans 13 residues. The V end lost 7 bases, the J end lost 0 bases, and 12 bases lay between the germline ends. Germline loops: CDR1 DFQATT, CDR2 SNEGSKA (reference sequence). The chain couples TRBV20-1 to TRBJ1-1; no clear D. The specimen sequenced was sorted CD4+, CD8+, or CD8+CD57+ T cells (not recorded which) from PBMCs. This clonotype was obtained from a human donor in good health. The chain's CDR3 is CSVGQHMNTEAFF. CDR3 nucleotides: TGCAGTGTCGGGCAGCATATGAACACTGAAGCTTTCTTT.